Listed below are T cell receptor beta chains from one sample, sequenced in a study of T cells in Graves' hyperthyroidism and ophthalmopathy. TCRdb called the multiplex PCR reads again in MiXCR, with one record for every CDR3 protein. The sample shows approximately 400,000 distinct CDR3 sequences, 11% to 15% of them seen only once. Sequenced: blood. The receptors were sampled from a man aged 50 or older with Graves' ophthalmopathy. Each CDR3 is given with its conserved first and last residue. The D gene is left open where the match is weak. Rows may omit the clone size; those that give it use once, few, many or a size class.

TGTGCCAGCAGTTTATCCGAAAGACAGGGAAATTCACCCCTCCACTTT | CASSLSERQGNSPLHF | few | TRBJ1-6 | TRBD1 | TRBV27
TGCGCCAGGATTAGCAGGACCCGACAATACAATGAGCAGTTCTTC | CARISRTRQYNEQFF | many | TRBJ2-1 | . | TRBV5-1
TGTGCCAGCAAAGGAAGAACCTACAACACTGAAGCTTTCTTT | CASKGRTYNTEAFF | many | TRBJ1-1 | . | TRBV27
TGTGCCAGTGGACGGTTGAACGCTGAAGCTTTCTTT | CASGRLNAEAFF | . | TRBJ1-1 | . | TRBV6-1
TGTGCCAGCAGCCGGGGGTCAAACACTGAAGCTTTCTTT | CASSRGSNTEAFF | many | TRBJ1-1 | . | TRBV7-6
TGTGCCACCAGCTATCCAGCGGAGGGGGGCAATGAGCAGTTCTTC | CATSYPAEGGNEQFF | . | TRBJ2-1 | . | TRBV15
TGTGCCAGCAGCCATAATTACGGGAGGGCGGCCGAGGGGCGCACAGATACGCAGTATTTT | CASSHNYGRAAEGRTDTQYF | . | TRBJ2-3 | TRBD2 | TRBV3-1
TGTGCCAGCAGTTCCGGGACTGATGGGCATTTT | CASSSGTDGHF | many | TRBJ1-5 | . | TRBV28
TGTGCCAGCTCACCACGACAGGGGGCTACTGGAAACACCATATATTTT | CASSPRQGATGNTIYF | . | TRBJ1-3 | TRBD1 | TRBV18
TGTGCCAGTAGTGAACAGGGCTCAATAGCCAAAAACATTCAGTACTTC | CASSEQGSIAKNIQYF | few | TRBJ2-4 | . | TRBV19
TGCAGCGTTGGTGCGGGAAATCAGCCCCAGCATTTT | CSVGAGNQPQHF | few | TRBJ1-5 | . | TRBV29-1
TGTGCCAGTAGAACTAATGACATTGTGGGAAACTATGGCTACACCTTC | CASRTNDIVGNYGYTF | many | TRBJ1-2 | . | TRBV19
TGTGCCAGTAGGGATAAGGGGAGGGCGTCCCAGTACTTC | CASRDKGRASQYF | few | TRBJ2-5 | TRBD2 | TRBV19
TGTGCCACCAGTGATCCCCCCCGGACCAGGCACGAGCAGTTCTTC | CATSDPPRTRHEQFF | few | TRBJ2-1 | . | TRBV24-1
TGTGCCAGCAGTTACCTTAGCGGGAAACTCCCAACCCGGGAGACCCAGTACTTC | CASSYLSGKLPTRETQYF | many | TRBJ2-5 | TRBD2 | TRBV6-5
TGTGCCAGTACTCACAGGGACAATCAGCCCCAGCATTTT | CASTHRDNQPQHF | . | TRBJ1-5 | . | TRBV19
TGCAGTGCTAGAGGGGGTAGCGGGAGGGCCTACACCGGGGAGCTGTTTTTT | CSARGGSGRAYTGELFF | many | TRBJ2-2 | TRBD2 | TRBV20-1
TGTGCCAGCAGCCAAGGACGTAGGAACACTGAAGCTTTCTTT | CASSQGRRNTEAFF | many | TRBJ1-1 | . | TRBV3-1
TGTGCCAGCAGCGAAGACAGGGCTGCCTACGAGCAGTACTTC | CASSEDRAAYEQYF | many | TRBJ2-7 | TRBD1 | TRBV7-9
TGTGCCTGGAGTGTACGTCATAGTGGGGGGTCTGAAGCTTTCTTT | CAWSVRHSGGSEAFF | many | TRBJ1-1 | . | TRBV30
TGTGCCAGCAGTTTGGTAAGAGGAGGGACCTACGAGCAGTACTTC | CASSLVRGGTYEQYF | few | TRBJ2-7 | . | TRBV28
TGTGCCAGCAGCTTGAGCGGGAGTAGAGAGACCCAGTACTTC | CASSLSGSRETQYF | many | TRBJ2-5 | TRBD2 | TRBV6-1
TGTGCCAGCACCGTGACTAGCGGGAGGTTAAATGAGCAGTTCTTC | CASTVTSGRLNEQFF | many | TRBJ2-1 | TRBD2 | TRBV28
TGTGCCAGCAGTTTCCAGGGTGCTACAGGCTACACCTTC | CASSFQGATGYTF | many | TRBJ1-2 | . | TRBV12-3/TRBV12-4
TGCGCCAGCATCCCCAATGGGGAACTCTATGGCTACACCTTC | CASIPNGELYGYTF | few | TRBJ1-2 | . | TRBV10-1
TGCAGTGCTAGAGCGGGACAGGATCGCTCTATCTCCTACGAGCAGTACTTC | CSARAGQDRSISYEQYF | . | TRBJ2-7 | TRBD1 | TRBV20-1
TGTGCGGGTCGACAGCCGAACACCGGGGAGCTGTTTTTT | CAGRQPNTGELFF | many | TRBJ2-2 | . | TRBV28
TGTGCCAGCAGTGAAGCCAGCGGGAGGGCCAATGAGCAGTTCTTC | CASSEASGRANEQFF | many | TRBJ2-1 | TRBD2 | TRBV2
TGCGCCAGCAGCCCCCTCCAGCCAACTAATGAAAAACTGTTTTTT | CASSPLQPTNEKLFF | . | TRBJ1-4 | . | TRBV4-1
TGTGCCAGCAGCCACACCGGGGAGCTGTTTTTT | CASSHTGELFF | few | TRBJ2-2 | . | TRBV2
TGCGCCAGCAGCTTGGTGGGGGACAGAGGGAATGAGCAGTTCTTC | CASSLVGDRGNEQFF | many | TRBJ2-1 | TRBD1 | TRBV5-1
TGCAGTGCTAGAGGGGGGAGGGCGGACATTCAGTACTTC | CSARGGRADIQYF | many | TRBJ2-4 | TRBD2 | TRBV20-1
TGCAGTGCTACTAGGGGCCTTGGCAATGAGCAGTTCTTC | CSATRGLGNEQFF | many | TRBJ2-1 | . | TRBV20-1
TGTGCCAGCAGCGACGGACTAGCGGGAGGCTACAATGAGCAGTTCTTC | CASSDGLAGGYNEQFF | . | TRBJ2-1 | TRBD2 | TRBV6-2/TRBV6-3
TGTGCCAGCAGCCAAGGAGCCCTAGCGAAGTCAGGGGCCAACGTCCTGACTTTC | CASSQGALAKSGANVLTF | few | TRBJ2-6 | . | TRBV4-2
TGTGCCTGGAGTCCCGGACTAGCGGGAGAGGAAAATGAGCAGTTCTTC | CAWSPGLAGEENEQFF | many | TRBJ2-1 | TRBD2 | TRBV30
TGTGCCAGCACCTCGGGACTGGATGCCACCGGGACTAGGTTTGAGCAGTTCTTC | CASTSGLDATGTRFEQFF | . | TRBJ2-1 | TRBD2 | TRBV5-4
TGTGCCAGCAGTGAAAGGGTAGTGGTGCTTGCCAAAAACATTCAGTACTTC | CASSERVVVLAKNIQYF | many | TRBJ2-4 | . | TRBV2